A selection of T cell receptor beta chains follows, all from one sample in a study of post-analysis software for immune sequencing data. TCRdb re-called the PCR reads through MiXCR, storing one row per CDR3 protein. The top ten clones hold 28% of a sample with 150,000 to 200,000 distinct CDR3 sequences, under 40% of them seen once. This specimen was blood, taken after autologous hematopoietic stem cell transplantation. Receptor source: a girl aged 5 to 17 with multiple sclerosis. Both conserved end residues are part of each CDR3. The order of the fields is J gene, V gene, clone size, D gene, CDR3 protein, CDR3 DNA. D genes are given only for firm matches. Clone size is not always given. Where it is, it says once, few, many or a class for expanded clones.

TRBJ1-2,TRBV7-3,few,-,CASSSNVGFGYTF,TGTGCCAGCAGCTCCAACGTCGGATTTGGCTACACCTTC
TRBJ2-3,TRBV7-9,few,-,CASSLRRGRTDTQYF,TGTGCCAGCAGCTTAAGGCGGGGGCGCACAGATACGCAGTATTTT
TRBJ2-5,TRBV12-3/TRBV12-4,-,TRBD1,CASSFRDRGKTQYF,TGTGCCAGTAGTTTCCGGGACAGGGGGAAGACCCAGTACTTC
TRBJ2-7,TRBV7-9,-,-,CASSPLAHHEQYF,TGTGCCAGCAGCCCACTAGCCCACCACGAGCAGTACTTC
TRBJ2-1,TRBV7-2,-,-,CASSSLEGEQFF,TGTGCCAGCAGCTCCCTCGAGGGCGAGCAGTTCTTC
TRBJ1-1,TRBV20-1,-,-,CSARARPNTEAFF,TGCAGTGCTAGGGCCAGGCCGAACACTGAAGCTTTCTTT
TRBJ1-5,TRBV14,few,-,CASSQGPGPQHF,TGTGCCAGCAGCCAGGGCCCTGGGCCCCAGCATTTT
TRBJ1-6,TRBV28,-,TRBD1,CASRLTGARNSPLHF,TGTGCCAGCAGGTTAACAGGGGCTCGTAATTCACCCCTCCACTTT
TRBJ2-5,TRBV20-1,-,-,CSALEGTQETQYF,TGCAGTGCCTTGGAAGGGACGCAAGAGACCCAGTACTTC
TRBJ2-7,TRBV7-9,-,-,CASSSVAGEHVPYF,TGTGCCAGCAGCTCCGTAGCAGGAGAGCACGTACCGTACTTC
TRBJ1-6,TRBV3-1,-,TRBD1,CASSQDFNRGLGNSPLHF,TGTGCCAGCAGCCAAGACTTTAACAGGGGGCTCGGGAATTCACCCCTCCACTTT
TRBJ2-7,TRBV5-1,-,-,CASSSGTRLHEQYF,TGCGCCAGCAGCTCCGGGACCCGTCTACACGAGCAGTACTTC
TRBJ2-3,TRBV3-1,few,-,CASSQGWGVAQYF,TGTGCCAGCAGCCAAGGATGGGGTGTGGCGCAGTATTTT